The rows below give T cell receptor beta chains drawn from one sample of a study of radiation and T cells in renal cell carcinoma. Measured with immunoSEQ multiplex PCR; TCRdb has only the in-frame clones, and not every one. The sample lists 60,000 to 95,000 clones; roughly 83% were seen once. Sequences were derived from blood, sampled from a patient whose treatment included radiotherapy and nephrectomy. The receptors derive from a woman in her sixties or seventies with renal cell carcinoma. The CDR3 runs from the conserved cysteine through the conserved F or W. The order of the fields is CDR3 protein, CDR3 DNA, V gene, J gene, clone size, D gene. A D gene is named only where the DNA matches it firmly. The listing skips clone size in some rows; elsewhere it reads once, few, many or a size class.

CDR3 protein: CASSPPDGEATGELFF; CDR3 DNA: TGTGCCAGCAGTCCCCCCGACGGGGAGGCCACCGGGGAGCTGTTTTTT; V gene: TRBV28; J gene: TRBJ2-2; clone size: NA; D gene: NA
CDR3 protein: CASSTGGQTQYF; CDR3 DNA: TGTGCCAGCAGTACAGGGGGACAGACCCAGTACTTC; V gene: TRBV19; J gene: TRBJ2-5; clone size: NA; D gene: TRBD1
CDR3 protein: CASSVAGGTDTQYF; CDR3 DNA: TGTGCCAGTAGCGTAGCGGGAGGCACAGATACGCAGTATTTT; V gene: TRBV19; J gene: TRBJ2-3; clone size: NA; D gene: TRBD2
CDR3 protein: CASSVGQGDSPLHF; CDR3 DNA: TGTGCCAGCAGCGTAGGACAGGGTGATTCACCCCTCCACTTT; V gene: TRBV9; J gene: TRBJ1-6; clone size: few; D gene: TRBD1
CDR3 protein: CASSSLYGPEAFF; CDR3 DNA: TGTGCCAGCAGCTCCCTGTACGGACCTGAAGCTTTCTTT; V gene: TRBV7-2; J gene: TRBJ1-1; clone size: NA; D gene: NA
CDR3 protein: CASREGEKLFF; CDR3 DNA: TGTGCCAGCAGAGAAGGTGAAAAACTGTTTTTT; V gene: TRBV6-5; J gene: TRBJ1-4; clone size: NA; D gene: NA
CDR3 protein: CASSLRRMNSGRIVGELFF; CDR3 DNA: TGTGCCAGCAGCTTGAGACGTATGAATAGCGGGAGAATCGTCGGGGAGCTGTTTTTT; V gene: TRBV11-1; J gene: TRBJ2-2; clone size: NA; D gene: TRBD2
CDR3 protein: CASSQDSRTGYNEQFF; CDR3 DNA: TGTGCCAGCAGCCAAGATTCTAGGACAGGATACAATGAGCAGTTCTTC; V gene: TRBV4-2; J gene: TRBJ2-1; clone size: NA; D gene: TRBD1
CDR3 protein: CASSLALAGDTGELFF; CDR3 DNA: TGTGCCAGCAGCTTGGCCCTAGCGGGAGACACCGGGGAGCTGTTTTTT; V gene: TRBV5-6; J gene: TRBJ2-2; clone size: NA; D gene: TRBD2
CDR3 protein: CASSLTGFRVPPYEQYF; CDR3 DNA: TGTGCCAGCAGCCTAACAGGGTTCCGCGTCCCCCCCTACGAGCAGTACTTC; V gene: TRBV7-2; J gene: TRBJ2-7; clone size: NA; D gene: NA
CDR3 protein: CASSIRLAGGNEQFF; CDR3 DNA: TGTGCCAGTAGTATCCGACTAGCGGGAGGCAATGAGCAGTTCTTC; V gene: TRBV19; J gene: TRBJ2-1; clone size: few; D gene: TRBD2
CDR3 protein: CASSPEGNTIYF; CDR3 DNA: TGTGCCAGCAGCCCGGAAGGAAACACCATATATTTT; V gene: TRBV7-6; J gene: TRBJ1-3; clone size: once; D gene: NA
CDR3 protein: CASSSGRSNEKLFF; CDR3 DNA: TGTGCCAGCAGCTCAGGGCGGTCTAATGAAAAACTGTTTTTT; V gene: TRBV7-2; J gene: TRBJ1-4; clone size: NA; D gene: NA
CDR3 protein: CASSPRQEGTQYF; CDR3 DNA: TGTGCCAGCAGTCCCCGACAGGAGGGGACCCAGTACTTC; V gene: TRBV28; J gene: TRBJ2-5; clone size: NA; D gene: NA
CDR3 protein: CASSLGSRGVGSYTSYEQYF; CDR3 DNA: TGCGCCAGCAGCTTGGGGTCCAGGGGGGTCGGCAGCTACACCTCCTACGAGCAGTACTTC; V gene: TRBV5-1; J gene: TRBJ2-7; clone size: NA; D gene: NA
CDR3 protein: CASSPVPGPAFF; CDR3 DNA: TGTGCCAGCAGCCCCGTGCCGGGACCAGCTTTCTTT; V gene: TRBV9; J gene: TRBJ1-1; clone size: NA; D gene: NA
CDR3 protein: CASKGGDTGELFF; CDR3 DNA: TGTGCCAGCAAAGGGGGGGACACCGGGGAGCTGTTTTTT; V gene: TRBV6-6; J gene: TRBJ2-2; clone size: once; D gene: NA
CDR3 protein: CASSQDNGSNQPQHF; CDR3 DNA: TGCGCCAGCAGCCAAGATAACGGTAGCAATCAGCCCCAGCATTTT; V gene: TRBV4-1; J gene: TRBJ1-5; clone size: NA; D gene: NA
CDR3 protein: CASSPRPDRNTEAFF; CDR3 DNA: TGCGCCAGCAGCCCACGACCAGACCGGAACACTGAAGCTTTCTTT; V gene: TRBV5-1; J gene: TRBJ1-1; clone size: NA; D gene: NA
CDR3 protein: CASSQNGGFNEKLFF; CDR3 DNA: TGCGCCAGCAGCCAGAACGGAGGGTTTAATGAAAAACTGTTTTTT; V gene: TRBV4-1; J gene: TRBJ1-4; clone size: NA; D gene: NA
CDR3 protein: CASRARDSPNTEAFF; CDR3 DNA: TGTGCCAGTAGGGCCCGAGACTCCCCGAACACTGAAGCTTTCTTT; V gene: TRBV19; J gene: TRBJ1-1; clone size: NA; D gene: NA
CDR3 protein: CASRFGQESSYEQYF; CDR3 DNA: TGTGCCAGCAGATTCGGACAGGAGAGCTCCTACGAGCAGTACTTC; V gene: TRBV6-5; J gene: TRBJ2-7; clone size: NA; D gene: TRBD1
CDR3 protein: CAWRGADKYEQYF; CDR3 DNA: TGTGCCTGGAGGGGGGCGGACAAGTACGAGCAGTACTTC; V gene: TRBV30; J gene: TRBJ2-7; clone size: NA; D gene: NA
CDR3 protein: CASSGVALRGRKLFF; CDR3 DNA: TGTGCCAGCAGTGGGGTGGCCCTCCGGGGGCGAAAACTGTTTTTT; V gene: TRBV6-5; J gene: TRBJ1-4; clone size: few; D gene: NA
CDR3 protein: CASSVGTGAGQPQHF; CDR3 DNA: TGTGCCAGCAGCGTCGGGACAGGGGCTGGTCAGCCCCAGCATTTT; V gene: TRBV9; J gene: TRBJ1-5; clone size: once; D gene: TRBD1
CDR3 protein: CASTLWASGQDEQFF; CDR3 DNA: TGTGCCAGCACGCTCTGGGCTAGCGGACAGGATGAGCAGTTCTTC; V gene: TRBV27; J gene: TRBJ2-1; clone size: NA; D gene: NA
CDR3 protein: CASSAAPGQGSNEQFF; CDR3 DNA: TGTGCCAGCAGTGCCGCTCCGGGACAGGGGTCCAATGAGCAGTTCTTC; V gene: TRBV6-6; J gene: TRBJ2-1; clone size: NA; D gene: TRBD1
CDR3 protein: CASSLRYGTSGDNEQFF; CDR3 DNA: TGCGCCAGCAGCCTCCGATATGGGACTAGCGGGGACAATGAGCAGTTCTTC; V gene: TRBV4-3; J gene: TRBJ2-1; clone size: once; D gene: TRBD2
CDR3 protein: CASSQGQGIGNEQFF; CDR3 DNA: TGCGCCAGCAGCCAAGGACAGGGGATCGGCAATGAGCAGTTCTTC; V gene: TRBV4-1; J gene: TRBJ2-1; clone size: NA; D gene: TRBD1